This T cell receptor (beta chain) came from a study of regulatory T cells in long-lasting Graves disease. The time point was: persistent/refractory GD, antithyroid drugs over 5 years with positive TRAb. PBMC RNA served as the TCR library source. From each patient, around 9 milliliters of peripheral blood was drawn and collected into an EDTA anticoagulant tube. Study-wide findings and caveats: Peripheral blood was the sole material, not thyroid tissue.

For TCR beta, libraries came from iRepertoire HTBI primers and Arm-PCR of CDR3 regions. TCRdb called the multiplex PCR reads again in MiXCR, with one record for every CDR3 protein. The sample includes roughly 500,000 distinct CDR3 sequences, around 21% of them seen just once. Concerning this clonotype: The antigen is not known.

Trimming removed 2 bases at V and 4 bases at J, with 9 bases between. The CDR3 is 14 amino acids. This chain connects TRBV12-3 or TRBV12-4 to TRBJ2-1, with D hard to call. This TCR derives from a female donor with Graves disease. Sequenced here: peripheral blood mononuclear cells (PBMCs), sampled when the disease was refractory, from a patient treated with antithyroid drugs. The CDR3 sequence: CASSLRGRYNEQFF. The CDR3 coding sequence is TGTGCCAGCAGTTTACGAGGCCGTTACAATGAGCAGTTCTTC.